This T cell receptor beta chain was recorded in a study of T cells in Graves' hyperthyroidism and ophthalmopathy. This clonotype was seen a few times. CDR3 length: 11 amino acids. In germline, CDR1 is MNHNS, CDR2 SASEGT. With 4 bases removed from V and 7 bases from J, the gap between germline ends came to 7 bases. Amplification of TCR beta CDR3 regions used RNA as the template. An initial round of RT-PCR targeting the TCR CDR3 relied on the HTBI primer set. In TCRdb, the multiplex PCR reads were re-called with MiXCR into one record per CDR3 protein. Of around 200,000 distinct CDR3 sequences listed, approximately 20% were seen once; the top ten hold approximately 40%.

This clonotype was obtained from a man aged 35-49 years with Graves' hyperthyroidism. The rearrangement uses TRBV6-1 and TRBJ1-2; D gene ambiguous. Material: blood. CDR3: CASSATGGYTF. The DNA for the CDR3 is TGTGCCAGCAGTGCGACGGGTGGCTACACCTTC.